A single sample is the source of the 19 T cell receptor beta chains below, sequenced in a study of blood T cells in healthy people across ages. A second PCR, run for about 7 to 11 cycles, used a sample-barcoded 5' primer plus a J-beta primer mix. TCRdb re-derived calls from the 5' RACE reads in MiXCR, one entry per CDR3 protein. The sample has around 800,000 distinct CDR3 sequences, about a quarter seen once. The sample was also linked to a second study, of T cells of mothers and their children.

Sequencing was done on a sample of blood. Source of these receptors: a boy aged 5-17 years in good health.

The rearrangement joins TRBV2 to TRBJ1-2, with unresolved D. CDR1 and CDR2 (germline): SNHLY, FYNNEI. V was shortened by 8 bases and J by 1 base, with 17 bases between the two germline ends. The CDR3 is made up of 15 amino acids. The DNA of the CDR3 is TGTGCCAGCCTCGGTATTGAAGGCAATAACTATGGCTACACCTTC. Amino acids: CASLGIEGNNYGYTF. The full variable domain, rest sourced from reference TRBV2 and TRBJ1-2, is EPEVTQTPSHQVTQMGQEVILRCVPISNHLYFYWYRQILGQKVEFLVSFYNNEISEKSEIFDDQFSVERPDGSNFTLKIRSTKLEDSAMYFCASLGIEGNNYGYTFGSGTRLTVV.

There are a few counts of this clonotype. The genes are TRBV28 and TRBJ2-5; D gene uncertain. Per germline, CDR1 MDHEN and CDR2 SYDVKM. V was cut by 10 bases and J by 2 bases, with 8 bases left in between. The CDR3 length is 11 residues. The CDR3 coding sequence is TGTGCCATACAGATTCAAGAGACCCAGTACTTC. Protein product: CAIQIQETQYF.

This clonotype came up a few times. This chain uses TRBV5-1 with TRBJ2-5, with 9 bases lining up with TRBD2. The DNA end is more similar to TRBJ2-1, so the J call may be wrong. Germline loops: CDR1 SGHRS, CDR2 YFSETQ. The length of the CDR3 is 15 residues. CDR3 coding DNA: TGCGCCAGCAGCTTGGCCGCGGCGGGGGGGCATGAGCAGTTCTTC. As protein: CASSLAAAGGHEQFF.

The chain joins TRBV24-1 to TRBJ2-1; a possible D gene is TRBD2 (6 bases). Germline V gene lookup returns CDR1 KGHDR and CDR2 SFDVKD. Trimming stripped 5 bases from V and 6 bases from J, with 10 bases between. The CDR3 spans 13 residues. CDR3 sequence: CATSVEGFNEQFF. The CDR3 DNA reads TGTGCCACCAGTGTGGAGGGGTTCAATGAGCAGTTCTTC.

This clonotype was observed a handful of times. V is TRBV12-3 or TRBV12-4 and J is TRBJ2-5; 8 bases map to TRBD1. V gave up 5 bases and J gave up 1 base; unmatched junction bases: 9. CDR3 size: 16 residues. Written as DNA, the CDR3 is TGTGCCAGCAGTGCAGCCGGGACAGGCGTCCAAGAGACCCAGTACTTC. The encoded protein is CASSAAGTGVQETQYF.

In its sample, this clonotype was seen a few times. V and J are TRBV28 and TRBJ2-1; no firm D call. V lost 6 bases, J lost 7 bases, and 13 bases lay in between. Germline V gene sequence: CDR1 MDHEN, CDR2 SYDVKM. This CDR3 has 13 residues. DNA for the CDR3: TGTGCCAGCAGGGCACCACCGTTGAATGAGCAGTTCTTC. Translated, it gives CASRAPPLNEQFF.

V gene TRBV20-1 combines with J gene TRBJ2-3; D may correspond to TRBD1 or TRBD2 (5 bases each). The CDR3 is 13 residues long. V lost 2 bases, J lost 3 bases, and 9 bases lay in between. Germline V gives CDR1 DFQATT, CDR2 SNEGSKA (reference sequence). CDR3 loop: CSARIWGTDTQYF. DNA for the CDR3: TGCAGTGCTAGAATTTGGGGGACAGATACGCAGTATTTT.

The chain uses TRBV9 and TRBJ2-7; D could derive from TRBD1 or TRBD2 (6 bases each). The CDR3 extends over 15 amino acids. V was clipped by 4 bases and J by 2 bases, with 16 bases between them. Germline CDR1 and CDR2: SGDLS and YYNGEE. The CDR3 DNA follows: TGTGCCAGCAGCCGGCAATCCGGGGGCCCCTACGAGCAGTACTTC. This codes for CASSRQSGGPYEQYF.

This clonotype has more than one count but fewer than ten. The rearrangement links TRBV12-5 to TRBJ2-1; 11 bases agree with TRBD2. In germline, CDR1 is LGHNT, CDR2 FRNRAP. J lost 6 bases, V lost 7 bases, and 8 bases had no gene match. There are 15 residues in the CDR3. This chain's CDR3 is CASDSGLAVLNEQFF. Here the CDR3 DNA reads TGTGCTAGTGACTCGGGACTAGCGGTCCTCAATGAGCAGTTCTTC.

The rearrangement uses TRBV9 and TRBJ2-5; 8 bases line up with TRBD2. V lost 0 bases and J lost 7; bases outside the gene matches: 8. CDR3 size: 15 residues. Germline V gene lookup returns CDR1 SGDLS and CDR2 YYNGEE. CDR3 region: CASSVATSAGGTQYF. The CDR3 region has the DNA TGTGCCAGCAGCGTAGCGACTAGCGCGGGGGGGACCCAGTACTTC.

This clonotype showed up just a few times. The CDR3 coding sequence is TGTGCCAGCAGCCCTGCCGGGCTAGCGGATACCAAAAACATTCAGTACTTC. The encoded protein is CASSPAGLADTKNIQYF. This chain connects TRBV11-2 to TRBJ2-4; TRBD2 agrees at 7 bases. The CDR3 sequence is 17 residues long. Germline loops: CDR1 SGHAT, CDR2 FQNNGV. Trimming at V came to 5 bases and at J to 2 bases, leaving 12 bases not matched to a gene. The variable domain in full, completed from reference TRBV11-2 and TRBJ2-4, reads EAGVAQSPRYKIIEKRQSVAFWCNPISGHATLYWYQQILGQGPKLLIQFQNNGVVDDSQLPKDRFSAERLKGVDSTLKIQPAKLEDSAVYLCASSPAGLADTKNIQYFGAGTRLSVL.

The V gene is TRBV7-3, the J gene TRBJ2-5; D is uncertain. The assigned J gene may be wrong: the sequence end matches TRBJ2-7 better. This CDR3 region has 13 residues. Per germline, CDR1 SGHTA and CDR2 FQGTGA. The CDR3 reads CASSRAASYEQYF. DNA of the CDR3: TGTGCCAGCAGCCGGGCAGCGAGCTACGAGCAGTACTTC.

This clonotype occurred a few times. The chain recombines TRBV6-5 with TRBJ2-5; 7 bases align to TRBD1. The V gene end was trimmed by 2 bases and the J gene end by 5 bases; junction bases not matched to a gene: 11. In germline, CDR1 is MNHEY, CDR2 SVGAGI. The CDR3 consists of 16 residues. Here the CDR3 DNA reads TGTGCCAGCAGTTACGCCAGGGGGTCCAGAGGGGAGACCCAGTACTTC. The encoded protein is CASSYARGSRGETQYF.

This clonotype has more than one count but fewer than ten. The chain is built from TRBV7-9 and TRBJ2-7, with 11 bases that match TRBD1. The CDR3 has 14 amino acids. Unmatched junction bases numbered 3, after V lost 1 base and J lost 7 bases. Germline V gene data show CDR1 as SEHNR and CDR2 as FQNEAQ (reference sequence). The CDR3 region is CASSLEDRGLEQYF. The CDR3 bases are TGTGCCAGCAGCTTAGAGGACAGGGGGCTTGAGCAGTACTTC.

The gene calls are TRBV24-1 and TRBJ1-2, with D perhaps matching TRBD1 (6 bases). In germline, CDR1 is KGHDR, CDR2 SFDVKD. V lost 4 bases, J lost 4 bases, and 12 bases lay in between. CDR3 size: 14 residues. The CDR3 DNA follows: TGTGCCACCAGTGACCCGGGGGGCCGCTATGGCTACACCTTC. It codes for CATSDPGGRYGYTF.

This chain joins TRBV7-2 and TRBJ2-1; D gene uncertain. The V gene lost 0 bases and the J gene lost 7 bases, with 13 bases spanning the gap. The length of the CDR3 is 15 residues. Per the germline V gene, CDR1 is SGHTA and CDR2 is FQGNSA. The CDR3 loop reads CASSLAPQTMNEQFF. The CDR3 bases are TGTGCCAGCAGCTTAGCCCCGCAGACAATGAATGAGCAGTTCTTC.

The chain recombines TRBV7-2 with TRBJ1-2; D not certain. Looked up from germline, CDR1 is SGHTA and CDR2 is FQGNSA. The ends were cut back, 5 bases at V and 5 bases at J, with 12 bases in the middle. This CDR3 contains 13 residues. DNA for the CDR3: TGTGCCAGCAGCCAGACGGGAGTTTATGGCTACACCTTC. Translated, it gives CASSQTGVYGYTF.

The gene calls are TRBV6-1 and TRBJ2-5, with 10 nucleotides matching TRBD1. V gave up 4 bases and J gave up 2 bases; unmatched junction bases: 4. The CDR3 length is 15 residues. In germline, CDR1 is MNHNS, CDR2 SASEGT. The CDR3 region is CASSGGTGDQETQYF. CDR3 nucleotides: TGTGCCAGCAGTGGAGGGACAGGGGATCAAGAGACCCAGTACTTC.

The chain carries TRBV6-6 and TRBJ1-6; 8 positions agree with TRBD1. This CDR3 comprises 15 residues. CDR1 MNHNY and CDR2 SVGAGI come from the germline V gene (reference sequence). Trimming removed 2 bases from V and 5 bases from J; junction bases left unmatched: 2. CDR3: CASSYGQGNNSPLHF. In DNA, the CDR3 is TGTGCCAGCAGTTACGGACAGGGAAATAATTCACCCCTCCACTTT.